The rows below give T cell receptor beta chains drawn from one sample of a study of T cells in Graves' hyperthyroidism and ophthalmopathy. TCRdb reprocessed the multiplex PCR reads via MiXCR and lists one record per CDR3 protein. In the table there are 250,000 or so distinct CDR3 sequences, 13% to 15% of which are singletons. Material: blood. These receptors came from a woman in her fifties or sixties with Graves' hyperthyroidism that later progressed to Graves' ophthalmopathy. The CDR3 runs from the conserved cysteine through the conserved F or W. D genes are given only for firm matches. For some rows the clone size is stated as once, few or many, or as a class when expanded; others skip it.

CDR3nt: TGTGCCAGCAGCGGGAGGGGGACAGGGAAGGAGCAGTTCTTC
CDR3aa: CASSGRGTGKEQFF
abundance: NA
v_gene: TRBV9
d_gene: TRBD1
j_gene: TRBJ2-1

CDR3nt: TGTGCCAGCAGCTTATCACAGGGTCGGTACGAGCAGTACTTC
CDR3aa: CASSLSQGRYEQYF
abundance: many
v_gene: TRBV7-2
d_gene: NA
j_gene: TRBJ2-7

CDR3nt: TGTGCCACCAGTGATCCCTCCTACGAGCAGTACTTC
CDR3aa: CATSDPSYEQYF
abundance: many
v_gene: TRBV24-1
d_gene: NA
j_gene: TRBJ2-7

CDR3nt: TGTGCCAGCACACCGGGACTTTCCTACAATGAGCAGTTCTTC
CDR3aa: CASTPGLSYNEQFF
abundance: NA
v_gene: TRBV28
d_gene: NA
j_gene: TRBJ2-1

CDR3nt: TGTGCCAGCAGTTACCGGACAGCCTACGAGCAGTACTTC
CDR3aa: CASSYRTAYEQYF
abundance: NA
v_gene: TRBV6-2/TRBV6-3
d_gene: NA
j_gene: TRBJ2-7

CDR3nt: TGTGCCAGCAGTTTGTGGGGGCCCTACGAGCAGTACTTC
CDR3aa: CASSLWGPYEQYF
abundance: many
v_gene: TRBV12-3/TRBV12-4
d_gene: NA
j_gene: TRBJ2-7

CDR3nt: TGTGCCAGCACTTTGAGAGGGAGCTCCTATAATTCACCCCTCCACTTT
CDR3aa: CASTLRGSSYNSPLHF
abundance: few
v_gene: TRBV12-3/TRBV12-4
d_gene: NA
j_gene: TRBJ1-6

CDR3nt: TGTGCCTGGAGGACTGGGACTAGCGGGAGGGACTACAATGAGCAGTTCTTC
CDR3aa: CAWRTGTSGRDYNEQFF
abundance: NA
v_gene: TRBV30
d_gene: TRBD2
j_gene: TRBJ2-1

CDR3nt: TGTGCCTGGAGTATGTCAGGGAATTCACCCCTCCACTTT
CDR3aa: CAWSMSGNSPLHF
abundance: many
v_gene: TRBV30
d_gene: NA
j_gene: TRBJ1-6

CDR3nt: TGTGCCAGCAGCCAGGCGGGGTGGAATCAGCCCCAGCATTTT
CDR3aa: CASSQAGWNQPQHF
abundance: many
v_gene: TRBV16
d_gene: NA
j_gene: TRBJ1-5

CDR3nt: TGTGCCAGTAGTATCCCCCACAGGACCTACGAGCAGTACTTC
CDR3aa: CASSIPHRTYEQYF
abundance: few
v_gene: TRBV19
d_gene: NA
j_gene: TRBJ2-7

CDR3nt: TGCAGTGCCCAACCTCCAGGACGGACAGCCAGGACCCAGTACTTC
CDR3aa: CSAQPPGRTARTQYF
abundance: NA
v_gene: TRBV20-1
d_gene: NA
j_gene: TRBJ2-5

CDR3nt: TGTGCCAGCAGTTTTGAAGGGGCAAGGGGCTACACCTTC
CDR3aa: CASSFEGARGYTF
abundance: NA
v_gene: TRBV28
d_gene: NA
j_gene: TRBJ1-2

CDR3nt: TGTGCCAGCAGCTTACAGGTTGAGTATGGCTACACCTTC
CDR3aa: CASSLQVEYGYTF
abundance: many
v_gene: TRBV11-1
d_gene: NA
j_gene: TRBJ1-2

CDR3nt: TGCAGTGCTAGAGAGGAAGAGGACAGTTACGAGCAGTACTTC
CDR3aa: CSAREEEDSYEQYF
abundance: many
v_gene: TRBV20-1
d_gene: NA
j_gene: TRBJ2-7

CDR3nt: TGTGCCAGCAGCTTAGGAGCGGGAGGTAGTGAGCAGTTCTTC
CDR3aa: CASSLGAGGSEQFF
abundance: many
v_gene: TRBV7-9
d_gene: TRBD2
j_gene: TRBJ2-1

CDR3nt: TGTGCCAGCAGTTTTGAGGTCCAACGGCGGGGCTACACCTTC
CDR3aa: CASSFEVQRRGYTF
abundance: many
v_gene: TRBV28
d_gene: NA
j_gene: TRBJ1-2